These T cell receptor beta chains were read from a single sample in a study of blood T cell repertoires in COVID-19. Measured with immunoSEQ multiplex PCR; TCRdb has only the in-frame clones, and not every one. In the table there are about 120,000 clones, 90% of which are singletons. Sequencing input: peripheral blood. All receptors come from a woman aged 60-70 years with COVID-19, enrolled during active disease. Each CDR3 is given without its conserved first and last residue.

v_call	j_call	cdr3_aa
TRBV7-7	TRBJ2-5	ASSLRGLGETQY
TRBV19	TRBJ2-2	ASSPGLYGELF
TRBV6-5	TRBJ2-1	ASSSPGGVRNEQF
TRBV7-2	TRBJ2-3	ASSLGLPSTDTQY
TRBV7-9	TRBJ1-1	ASSQNTEAF
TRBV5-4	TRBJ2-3	ASSLANRADTQY
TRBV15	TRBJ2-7	ATSREGAPSYEQY
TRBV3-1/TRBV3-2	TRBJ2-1	AVKGPTSYNEQF
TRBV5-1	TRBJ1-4	ASSSGQGTGELF
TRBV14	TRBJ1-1	ASSENRVTEAF